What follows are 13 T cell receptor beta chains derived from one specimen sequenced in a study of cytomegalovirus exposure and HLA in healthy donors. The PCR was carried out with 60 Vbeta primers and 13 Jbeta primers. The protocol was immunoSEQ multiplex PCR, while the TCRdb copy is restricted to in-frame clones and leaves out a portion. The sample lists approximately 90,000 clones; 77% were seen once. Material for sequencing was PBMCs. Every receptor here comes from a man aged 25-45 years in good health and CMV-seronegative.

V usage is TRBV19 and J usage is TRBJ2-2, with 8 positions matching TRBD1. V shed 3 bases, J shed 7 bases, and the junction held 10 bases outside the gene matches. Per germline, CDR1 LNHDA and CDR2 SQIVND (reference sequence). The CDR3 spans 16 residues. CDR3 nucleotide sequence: TGTGCCAGTAGTATTCAGACAGGGGCCGGCGGCGGGGAGCTGTTTTTT. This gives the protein CASSIQTGAGGGELFF.

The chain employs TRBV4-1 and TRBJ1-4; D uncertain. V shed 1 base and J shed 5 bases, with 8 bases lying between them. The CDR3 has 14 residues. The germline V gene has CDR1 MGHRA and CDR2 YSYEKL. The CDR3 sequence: CASSQGPGNEKLFF. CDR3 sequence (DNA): TGCGCCAGCAGCCAAGGTCCGGGGAATGAAAAACTGTTTTTT.

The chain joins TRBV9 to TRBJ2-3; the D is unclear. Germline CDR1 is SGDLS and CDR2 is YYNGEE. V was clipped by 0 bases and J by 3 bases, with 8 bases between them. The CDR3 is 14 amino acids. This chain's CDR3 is CASSVASVTDTQYF. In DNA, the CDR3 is TGTGCCAGCAGCGTAGCTTCGGTAACAGATACGCAGTATTTT.

For the CDR3, the DNA is TGTGCCAGCTCACCCCCAGGGTCTACGAACACCGGGGAGCTGTTTTTT. As protein: CASSPPGSTNTGELFF. The chain employs TRBV18 and TRBJ2-2; a weak D match, TRBD1 (5 bases). The CDR3 spans 16 residues. The germline gives CDR1 KGHSH, CDR2 LQKENI. V lost 3 bases to trimming and J lost 0 bases, with 11 bases between them.

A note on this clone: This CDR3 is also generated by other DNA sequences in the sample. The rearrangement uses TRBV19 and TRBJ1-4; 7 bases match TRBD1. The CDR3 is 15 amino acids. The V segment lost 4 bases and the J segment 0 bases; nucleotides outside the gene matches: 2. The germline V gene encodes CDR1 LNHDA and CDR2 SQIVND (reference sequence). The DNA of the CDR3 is TGTGCCAGTAGTACAGGGACAGCAACTAATGAAAAACTGTTTTTT. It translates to CASSTGTATNEKLFF.

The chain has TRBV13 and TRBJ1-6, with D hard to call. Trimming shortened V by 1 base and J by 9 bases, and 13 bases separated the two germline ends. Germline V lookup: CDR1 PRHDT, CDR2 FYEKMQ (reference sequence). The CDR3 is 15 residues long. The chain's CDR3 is CASSLVPTGGSPLHF. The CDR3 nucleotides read TGTGCCAGCAGCTTAGTGCCCACCGGCGGTTCACCCCTCCACTTT.

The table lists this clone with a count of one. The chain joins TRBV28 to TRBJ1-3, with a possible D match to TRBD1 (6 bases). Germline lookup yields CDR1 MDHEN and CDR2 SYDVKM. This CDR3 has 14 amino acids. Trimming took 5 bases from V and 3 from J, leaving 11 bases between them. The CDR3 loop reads CASSPWTDGNTIYF. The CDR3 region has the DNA TGTGCCAGCAGTCCCTGGACAGATGGAAACACCATATATTTT.

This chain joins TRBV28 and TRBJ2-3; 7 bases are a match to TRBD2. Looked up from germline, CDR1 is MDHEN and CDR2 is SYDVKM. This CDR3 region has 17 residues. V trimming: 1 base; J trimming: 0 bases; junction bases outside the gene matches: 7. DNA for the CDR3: TGTGCCAGCAGTTTATTGACGGGAGGTTCTAGCACAGATACGCAGTATTTT. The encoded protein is CASSLLTGGSSTDTQYF. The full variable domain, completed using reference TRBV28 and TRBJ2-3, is DVKVTQSSRYLVKRTGEKVFLECVQDMDHENMFWYRQDPGLGLRLIYFSYDVKMKEKGDIPEGYSVSREKKERFSLILESASTNQTSMYLCASSLLTGGSSTDTQYFGPGTRLTVL.

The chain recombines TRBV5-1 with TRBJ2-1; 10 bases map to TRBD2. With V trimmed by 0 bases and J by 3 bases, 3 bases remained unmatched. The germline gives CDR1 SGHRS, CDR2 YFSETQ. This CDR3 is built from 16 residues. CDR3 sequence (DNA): TGCGCCAGCAGCTTGGGCCCTAGCGGGAGCTACAATGAGCAGTTCTTC. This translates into CASSLGPSGSYNEQFF.

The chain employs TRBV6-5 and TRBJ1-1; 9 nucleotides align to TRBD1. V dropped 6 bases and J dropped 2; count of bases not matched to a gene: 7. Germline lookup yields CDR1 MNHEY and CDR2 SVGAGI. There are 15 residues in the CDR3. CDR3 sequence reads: CASRERQGVNTEAFF. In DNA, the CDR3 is TGTGCCAGCAGGGAACGACAGGGGGTTAACACTGAAGCTTTCTTT.

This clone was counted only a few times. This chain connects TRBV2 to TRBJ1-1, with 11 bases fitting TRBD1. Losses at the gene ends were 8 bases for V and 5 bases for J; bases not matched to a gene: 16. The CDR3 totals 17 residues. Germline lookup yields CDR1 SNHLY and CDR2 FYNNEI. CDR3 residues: CASYLGGTGGLSTEAFF. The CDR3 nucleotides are TGTGCCAGCTACCTTGGCGGGACAGGGGGTTTGAGTACTGAAGCTTTCTTT.

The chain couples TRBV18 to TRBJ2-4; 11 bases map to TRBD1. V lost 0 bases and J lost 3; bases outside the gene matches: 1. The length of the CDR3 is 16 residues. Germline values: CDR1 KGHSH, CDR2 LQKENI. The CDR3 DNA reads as TGTGCCAGCTCACCACCCGGGACAGGGGGCAAAAACATTCAGTACTTC. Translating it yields CASSPPGTGGKNIQYF.

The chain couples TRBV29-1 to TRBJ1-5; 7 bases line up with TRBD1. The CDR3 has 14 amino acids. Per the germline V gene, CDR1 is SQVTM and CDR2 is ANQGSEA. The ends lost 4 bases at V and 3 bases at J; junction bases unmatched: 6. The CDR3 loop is CSVARQGANQPQHF. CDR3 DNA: TGCAGCGTTGCCCGACAGGGTGCCAATCAGCCCCAGCATTTT.